This entry features one T cell receptor (beta chain) sequence. What it binds is not known. This entry belongs to a study of T cell responses to AZD1222 COVID-19 vaccine. About the study: Whether given at about 4 or about 12 weeks, second doses were pooled.

Study findings and constraints: A reported finding is that nearly half of spike-specific TCRs target unmutated variant regions. No day 14 peak samples; only post-peak repertoires were characterized. Two doses of AZD1222 preceded a rise in Spike-specific TCR breadth and depth.

CDR3 length: 15 amino acids. With 1 base clipped from V and 9 bases from J, the junction kept 8 bases outside the gene matches. The germline CDR1 and CDR2 sequences are SGDLS and YYNGEE. The assay was immunoSEQ multiplex PCR, and TCRdb's table has in-frame clones only and misses some. The sample comprises over 110,000 clones, 80% to 90% of which are singletons, and 5.5% to 6.5% rests with the top ten. The sample consisted of peripheral blood, taken on day 0 of AZD1222 vaccination. The source is an adult in good health. This rearrangement joins TRBV9 to TRBJ2-1; 9 bases align to TRBD2. The CDR3 protein is CASSVFGTSPGEQFF. As DNA, the CDR3 is TGTGCCAGCAGCGTATTTGGGACTAGCCCTGGTGAGCAGTTCTTC.